Described below is a single T cell receptor beta chain sequence and its context. The CDR3 is made up of 15 amino acids. Germline CDR1 SNHLY, CDR2 FYNNEI. V dropped 7 bases and J dropped 2; count of bases not matched to a gene: 8. The data stem from a study of blood T cell repertoires in COVID-19. Study-level information: The analysed material was cDNA or gDNA that came from T cells, B-cell-depleted T cells, or PBMCs.

Clones were sequenced by immunoSEQ multiplex PCR, and TCRdb holds only the in-frame ones, with some missing. The table includes 150,000 to 200,000 clones, approximately 90% detected once. The TCR was taken from a man aged 18 to 29 who had recovered from COVID-19. Sequencing used peripheral blood. V gene TRBV2 combines with J gene TRBJ2-5; 9 nucleotides align to TRBD2. The DNA of the CDR3 is TGTGCCAGCACTGATAGCGGGAGTTGGCAAGAGACCCAGTACTTC. Amino acids: CASTDSGSWQETQYF.